The 16 T cell receptor beta chains reported below all come from one sample, sequenced in a study of cytomegalovirus exposure and HLA in healthy donors. 13 Jbeta primers and 60 Vbeta primers were used for the PCR. TCRdb's table, derived via immunoSEQ multiplex PCR, lists solely in-frame clones and lacks some. Recorded here are 130,000 or so clones; the top ten clones represent over 1.5%. Sequenced material: PBMCs. These receptors were collected from a woman aged 35 to 49 in good health and CMV-seropositive.

The V gene is TRBV9, the J gene TRBJ2-1, with a possible D match to TRBD2 (5 bases). The CDR3 is 15 amino acids. CDR1 SGDLS and CDR2 YYNGEE come from the germline V gene. V dropped 0 bases and J dropped 7 bases, with 14 bases sitting between them. The CDR3 sequence is CASSVGSELRNEQFF. CDR3 DNA sequence: TGTGCCAGCAGCGTAGGTAGCGAACTAAGAAATGAGCAGTTCTTC.

The rearrangement joins TRBV5-4 to TRBJ2-7, with D unclear. This CDR3 comprises 14 residues. Trimming took 2 bases from V and 2 from J, leaving 11 bases between them. CDR1 and CDR2 (germline): SGHNT, YYREEE (reference sequence). The CDR3 spells CASSFEVAAYEQYF. For the CDR3, the DNA is TGTGCCAGCAGCTTTGAAGTGGCGGCCTACGAGCAGTACTTC.

This chain joins TRBV5-4 and TRBJ1-1; 7 bases match TRBD1. Germline-derived CDR1 and CDR2 are SGHNT and YYREEE (reference sequence). V shed 4 bases, J shed 3 bases, and the junction held 6 bases outside the gene matches. The length of the CDR3 is 14 residues. CDR3 nucleotides: TGTGCCAGCAGCGATGACAGGGAGTACACTGAAGCTTTCTTT. Its translation is CASSDDREYTEAFF.

The chain joins TRBV28 to TRBJ1-2; 8 bases align to TRBD1. The CDR3 has 15 amino acids. The V gene end was trimmed by 2 bases and the J gene end by 3 bases; junction bases not matched to a gene: 5. Germline assignment: CDR1 MDHEN and CDR2 SYDVKM. The CDR3 here is CASSLGDRGDYGYTF. CDR3 in DNA: TGTGCCAGCAGTTTAGGAGACAGGGGCGACTATGGCTACACCTTC.

As DNA, the CDR3 is TGCAGCGTGTTGGGGACTAGCGAGGTTCGAATAGCCAAAAACATTCAGTACTTC. It specifies CSVLGTSEVRIAKNIQYF. The rearrangement joins TRBV29-1 to TRBJ2-4; 10 bases are shared with TRBD2. The CDR3 sequence is 18 residues long. Per the germline V gene, CDR1 is SQVTM and CDR2 is ANQGSEA. V lost 6 bases, J lost 0 bases, and 14 bases stayed unmatched.

The chain is built from TRBV5-1 and TRBJ2-1; D may be TRBD2 (6 bases). Trimming took off 0 bases at V and 2 bases at J, with 12 bases between the two ends. The CDR3 runs 16 residues. CDR1 is SGHRS and CDR2 is YFSETQ in the germline V gene. CDR3 residues: CASSLAPTSTYNEQFF. CDR3 bases: TGCGCCAGCAGCTTGGCCCCGACTAGTACCTACAATGAGCAGTTCTTC.

This chain joins TRBV6-6 and TRBJ2-5; D possibly corresponds to TRBD2 (6 bases). With 8 bases removed from V and 11 bases from J, the gap between germline ends came to 24 bases. This CDR3 contains 14 residues. Germline V CDR1 and CDR2: MNHNY, SVGAGI (reference sequence). The CDR3 spells CASALRGLSREQYF. Here the CDR3 DNA reads TGTGCCAGCGCCCTCCGGGGGTTGAGTCGTGAGCAGTACTTC.

The chain is built from TRBV27 and TRBJ2-7; weak D call: TRBD2 (5 bases). V lost 8 bases, J lost 1 base, and 18 bases lay in between. This CDR3 is 15 amino acids long. CDR1 and CDR2 (germline): MNHEY, SMNVEV (reference sequence). CDR3 nucleotides: TGTGCCAGCGGGCATCCCTCCGAGGGATCCTACGAGCAGTACTTC. This encodes CASGHPSEGSYEQYF.

The CDR3 loop is CAIGRVAYEQYF. DNA of the CDR3: TGTGCCATCGGGCGCGTAGCCTACGAGCAGTACTTC. The chain employs TRBV10-3 and TRBJ2-7; D not resolved. The CDR3 sequence is 12 residues long. V was clipped by 8 bases and J by 2 bases, with 10 bases between them. Germline CDR1 reads ENHRY; CDR2 reads SYGVKD.

V usage is TRBV30 and J usage is TRBJ1-2, with unresolved D. The germline V and J ends were trimmed by 4 bases and 8 bases, with 17 bases remaining between them. CDR1 GTSNPN and CDR2 SVGIG come from the germline V gene (reference sequence). This CDR3 region has 13 residues. The CDR3 DNA reads as TGTGCCTGGACCCCGGGTCCGGGTCTAGGCTACACCTTC. Translation: CAWTPGPGLGYTF.

The chain's CDR3 is CASTPGWGLQPQETQYF. In nucleotides, the CDR3 is TGTGCCAGCACCCCGGGCTGGGGCCTACAACCCCAAGAGACCCAGTACTTC. The chain employs TRBV5-6 and TRBJ2-5, with D possibly matching TRBD1 (5 bases). CDR1 and CDR2 (germline): SGHDT, YYEEEE. Trimming shortened V by 6 bases and J by 1 base, and 22 bases separated the two germline ends. This CDR3 has 17 amino acids.

The CDR3 sequence: CASSLGQGARYEQYF. The CDR3 nucleotides are TGCGCCAGCAGCCTCGGACAGGGGGCGCGGTACGAGCAGTACTTC. The chain uses TRBV5-1 and TRBJ2-7; 11 nucleotides line up with TRBD1. Trimming took 4 bases from V and 4 from J; bases not matched to a gene: 7. Per the germline V gene, CDR1 is SGHRS and CDR2 is YFSETQ. The CDR3 is made up of 15 amino acids.

The chain links TRBV6-5 to TRBJ2-7, with TRBD1 as a possible D gene (6 bases). V gave up 5 bases and J gave up 6 bases, with 20 bases separating them. Germline CDR1 reads MNHEY; CDR2 reads SVGAGI. The length of the CDR3 is 15 residues. The CDR3 DNA reads as TGTGCCAGCAGTAGGGCCGTCAAGGGGGTCCTCGAGCAGTACTTC. Translated: CASSRAVKGVLEQYF.

The chain employs TRBV18 and TRBJ2-1; 9 bases agree with TRBD1. The germline gives CDR1 KGHSH, CDR2 LQKENI. The CDR3 covers 16 residues. Unmatched junction bases numbered 12, after V lost 5 bases and J lost 7 bases. CDR3 in DNA: TGTGCCAGCTCAGCGTTTACAGGGGGCGTTTTAAATGAGCAGTTCTTC. This gives the protein CASSAFTGGVLNEQFF.

The chain carries TRBV18 and TRBJ1-2, with D unclear. The CDR3 totals 15 residues. The V gene's germline CDR1 is KGHSH and CDR2 LQKENI. Trimming shortened V by 4 bases and J by 5 bases, and 17 bases separated the two germline ends. CDR3 residues: CASSLGLGSGYGYTF. The CDR3 DNA reads TGTGCCAGCTCACTCGGGCTGGGGAGTGGTTATGGCTACACCTTC. Based on the CDR3 plus reference TRBV18 and TRBJ1-2, the full variable domain is NAGVMQNPRHLVRRRGQEARLRCSPMKGHSHVYWYRQLPEEGLKFMVYLQKENIIDESGMPKERFSAEFPKEGPSILRIQQVVRGDSAAYFCASSLGLGSGYGYTFGSGTRLTVV.

The chain recombines TRBV7-8 with TRBJ1-3, with 11 bases lining up with TRBD1. CDR1 is SGHVS, CDR2 FQNEAQ, per germline. CDR3 size: 18 residues. With V trimmed by 5 bases and J by 0 bases, 9 bases remained unmatched. The DNA for the CDR3 is TGTGCCAGCAGCCCCCATGGGACAGGGGGGACCTCTGGAAACACCATATATTTT. Translation: CASSPHGTGGTSGNTIYF.